This TCR beta chain came from a study of blood T cell repertoires in COVID-19. Looking at the study overall: PBMCs, B-cell-depleted T cells, or T cells were the source of the cDNA or gDNA that made up the material.

Assay: immunoSEQ multiplex PCR; the TCRdb copy retains only in-frame clones and omits some. The repertoire holds roughly 80,000 clones, with roughly 87% as singletons. With 5 bases clipped from V and 5 bases from J, the junction kept 3 bases outside the gene matches. CDR3 length: 14 amino acids. Germline V gene data show CDR1 as MDHEN and CDR2 as SYDVKM. The receptor's source is a man between 45 and 60 years old with acute or convalescent COVID-19. The chain couples TRBV28 to TRBJ1-5, with 10 bases aligning to TRBD1. Material for sequencing was peripheral blood. The CDR3 sequence is CASSRDRGDQPQHF. The CDR3 DNA is TGTGCCAGCAGTAGGGACAGGGGAGATCAGCCCCAGCATTTT.